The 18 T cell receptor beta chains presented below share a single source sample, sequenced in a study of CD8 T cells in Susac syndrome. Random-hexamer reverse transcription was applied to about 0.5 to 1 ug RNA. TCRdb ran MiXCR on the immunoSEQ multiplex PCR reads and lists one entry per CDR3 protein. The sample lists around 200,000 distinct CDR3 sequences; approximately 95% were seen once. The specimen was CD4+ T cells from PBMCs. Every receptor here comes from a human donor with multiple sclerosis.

The CDR3 nucleotides read TGCAGCGCCCGGACAGCCCAAGAGACCCAGTACTTC. Protein: CSARTAQETQYF. This sequence joins TRBV29-1 and TRBJ2-5, with D possibly TRBD1 on 6 matching bases. The V and J ends lost 7 bases and 1 base respectively, with 10 bases between them. The CDR3 sequence is 12 residues long. CDR1 is SQVTM and CDR2 is ANQGSEA in the germline V gene.

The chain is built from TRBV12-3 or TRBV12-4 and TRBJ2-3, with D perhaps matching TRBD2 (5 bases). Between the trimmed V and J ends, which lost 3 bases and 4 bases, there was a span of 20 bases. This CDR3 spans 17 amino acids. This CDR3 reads CASSFSRLTLGADTQYF. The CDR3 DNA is TGTGCCAGCAGTTTTAGCCGGCTCACTCTGGGAGCAGATACGCAGTATTTT.

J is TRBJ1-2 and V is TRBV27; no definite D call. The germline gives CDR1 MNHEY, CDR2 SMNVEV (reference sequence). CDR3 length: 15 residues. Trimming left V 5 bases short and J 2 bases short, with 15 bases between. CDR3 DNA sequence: TGTGCCAGCAGTCCGCTCGTAGGGAGGAACTATGGCTACACCTTC. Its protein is CASSPLVGRNYGYTF.

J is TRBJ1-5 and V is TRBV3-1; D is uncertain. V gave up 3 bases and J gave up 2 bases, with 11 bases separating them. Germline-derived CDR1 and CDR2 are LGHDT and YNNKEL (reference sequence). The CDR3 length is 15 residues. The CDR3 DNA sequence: TGTGCCAGCAGCCAGGGAAGGAGTGGCAATCAGCCCCAGCATTTT. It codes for CASSQGRSGNQPQHF.

The CDR3 DNA follows: TGTGCCAGCAGCCCGAATGGGCCTTCACCCCTCCACTTT. Its protein is CASSPNGPSPLHF. The chain couples TRBV27 to TRBJ1-6; no definite D call. The V end lost 6 bases, the J end lost 9 bases, and 12 bases lay between the germline ends. From germline, CDR1 is MNHEY and CDR2 SMNVEV (reference sequence). The CDR3 covers 13 residues.

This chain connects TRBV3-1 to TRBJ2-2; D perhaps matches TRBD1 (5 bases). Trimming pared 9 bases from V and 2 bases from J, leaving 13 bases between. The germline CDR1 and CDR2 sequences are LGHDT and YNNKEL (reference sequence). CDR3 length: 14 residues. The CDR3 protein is CASSWGINTGELFF. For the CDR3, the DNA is TGTGCCAGTTCTTGGGGCATAAACACCGGGGAGCTGTTTTTT.

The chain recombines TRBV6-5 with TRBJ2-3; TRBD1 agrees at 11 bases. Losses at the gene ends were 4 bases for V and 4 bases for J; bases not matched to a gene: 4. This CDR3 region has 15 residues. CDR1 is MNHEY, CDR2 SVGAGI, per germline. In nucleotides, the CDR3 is TGTGCCAGCAGTTCGAGGACAGGGGGCTCAGATACGCAGTATTTT. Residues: CASSSRTGGSDTQYF.

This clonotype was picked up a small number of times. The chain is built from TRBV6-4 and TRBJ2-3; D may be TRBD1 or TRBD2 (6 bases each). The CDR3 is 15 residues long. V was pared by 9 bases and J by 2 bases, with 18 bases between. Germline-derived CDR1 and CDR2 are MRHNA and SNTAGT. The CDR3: CASSPTSGATDTQYF. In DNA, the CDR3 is TGTGCCAGTTCGCCAACCTCGGGGGCCACAGATACGCAGTATTTT.

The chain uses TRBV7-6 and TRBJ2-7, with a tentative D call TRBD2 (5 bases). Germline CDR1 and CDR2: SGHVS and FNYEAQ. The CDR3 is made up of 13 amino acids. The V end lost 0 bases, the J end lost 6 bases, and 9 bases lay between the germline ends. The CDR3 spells CASSLAEAAEQYF. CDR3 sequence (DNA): TGTGCCAGCAGCTTAGCGGAGGCAGCCGAGCAGTACTTC.

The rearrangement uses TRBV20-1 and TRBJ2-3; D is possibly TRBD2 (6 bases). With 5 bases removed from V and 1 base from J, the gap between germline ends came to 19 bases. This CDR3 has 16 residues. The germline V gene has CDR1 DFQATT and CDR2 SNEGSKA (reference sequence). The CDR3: CSALSGWRGRTDTQYF. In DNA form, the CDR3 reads TGCAGTGCTCTGAGTGGGTGGCGGGGCCGCACAGATACGCAGTATTTT.

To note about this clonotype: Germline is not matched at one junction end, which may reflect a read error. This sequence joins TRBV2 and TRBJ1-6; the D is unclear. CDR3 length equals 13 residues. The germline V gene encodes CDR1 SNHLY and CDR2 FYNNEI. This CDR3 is CASREESGSPLHF. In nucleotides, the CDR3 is TGTGCCAGCAGGGAAGAATCGGGCTCACCCCTCCACTTT. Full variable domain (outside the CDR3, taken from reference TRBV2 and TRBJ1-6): EPEVTQTPSHQVTQMGQEVILRCVPISNHLYFYWYRQILGQKVEFLVSFYNNEISEKSEIFDDQFSVERPDGSNFTLKIRSTKLEDSAMYFCASREESGSPLHFGNGTRLTVT.

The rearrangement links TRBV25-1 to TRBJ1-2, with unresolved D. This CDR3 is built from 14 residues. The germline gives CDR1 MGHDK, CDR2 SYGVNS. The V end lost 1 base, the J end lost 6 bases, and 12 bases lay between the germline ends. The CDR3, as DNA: TGTGCCAGCAGTGAATGGCGGGCAGCGAATGGCTACACCTTC. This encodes CASSEWRAANGYTF.

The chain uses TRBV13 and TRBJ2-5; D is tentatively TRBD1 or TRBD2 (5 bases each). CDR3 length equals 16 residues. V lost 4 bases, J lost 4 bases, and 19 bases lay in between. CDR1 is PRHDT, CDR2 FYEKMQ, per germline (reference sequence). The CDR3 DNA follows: TGTGCCAGCAGCTCGACCCGGGGCCTAACACGAGAGACCCAGTACTTC. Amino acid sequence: CASSSTRGLTRETQYF. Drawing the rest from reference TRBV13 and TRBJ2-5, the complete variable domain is AAGVIQSPRHLIKEKRETATLKCYPIPRHDTVYWYQQGPGQDPQFLISFYEKMQSDKGSIPDRFSAQQFSDYHSELNMSSLELGDSALYFCASSSTRGLTRETQYFGPGTRLLVL.

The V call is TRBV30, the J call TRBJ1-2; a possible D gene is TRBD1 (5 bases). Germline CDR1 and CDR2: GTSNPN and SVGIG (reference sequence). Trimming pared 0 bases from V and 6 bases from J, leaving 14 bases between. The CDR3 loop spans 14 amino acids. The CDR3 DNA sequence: TGTGCCTGGAGTGTCCGACTCCCAGGGCATGGCTACACCTTC. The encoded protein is CAWSVRLPGHGYTF.

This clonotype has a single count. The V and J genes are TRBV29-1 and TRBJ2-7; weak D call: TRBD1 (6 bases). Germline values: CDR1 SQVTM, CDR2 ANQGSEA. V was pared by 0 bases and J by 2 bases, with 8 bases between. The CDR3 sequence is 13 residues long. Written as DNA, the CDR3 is TGCAGCGTTGAAGATGGGACAACCTACGAGCAGTACTTC. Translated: CSVEDGTTYEQYF.

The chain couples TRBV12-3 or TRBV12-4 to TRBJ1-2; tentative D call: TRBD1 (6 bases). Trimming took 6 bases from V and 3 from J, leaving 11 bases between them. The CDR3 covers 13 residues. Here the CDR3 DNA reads TGTGCCAGCAGCCAGACAGGTTACTATGGCTACACCTTC. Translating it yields CASSQTGYYGYTF.

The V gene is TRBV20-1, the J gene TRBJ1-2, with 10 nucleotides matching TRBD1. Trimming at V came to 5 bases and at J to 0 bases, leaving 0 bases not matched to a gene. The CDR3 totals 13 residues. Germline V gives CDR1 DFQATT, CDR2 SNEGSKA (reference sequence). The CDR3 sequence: CSAGTGANYGYTF. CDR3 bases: TGCAGTGCTGGGACAGGGGCTAACTATGGCTACACCTTC.

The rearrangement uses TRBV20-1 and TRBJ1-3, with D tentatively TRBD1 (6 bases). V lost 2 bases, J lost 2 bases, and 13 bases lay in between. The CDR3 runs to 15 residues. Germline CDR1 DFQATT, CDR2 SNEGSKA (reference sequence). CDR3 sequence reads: CSARSGQRAGNTIYF. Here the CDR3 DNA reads TGCAGTGCTAGAAGCGGACAGCGCGCTGGAAACACCATATATTTT.